This T cell receptor beta chain was identified in a study of persistence of HIV-infected CD4 T cells. As for the study in general: Donors had been on suppressive ART for a median of 8 years.

Points on this clone: Its antigen is still unknown.

Overlapping HIV-1 Gag 15-mer peptides at approximately 0.91 ug per peptide per mL were used. Sorting selected CD4+ T cells upregulating both CD40 ligand and CD69. Trimming removed 0 bases from V and 1 base from J, with 2 bases in between. Germline CDR1 is SGHNT and CDR2 is YYREEE (reference sequence). The CDR3 totals 14 residues. The libraries were made with immunoSEQ version 4 in survey mode. Clones were read by immunoSEQ multiplex PCR, and TCRdb kept only the in-frame ones, dropping some. The sample includes about 27,000 clones, approximately 79% seen only once; the top ten take roughly 1.8%. The sequence was obtained from an adult man with HIV who was CMV-seropositive. This specimen was CD4+ T cells sorted from PBMCs after roughly 19-hour stimulation, taken from a patient who received antiretroviral therapy. V and J are TRBV5-4 and TRBJ2-6; no clear D. CDR3 nucleotides: TGTGCCAGCAGCTTGGTATCTGGGGCCAACGTCCTGACTTTC. It translates to CASSLVSGANVLTF.